This T cell receptor (beta chain) was profiled in a study of T cell responses to AZD1222 COVID-19 vaccine. Only in-frame clones appear in the TCRdb table, and some are missing; sequencing was by immunoSEQ multiplex PCR. The sample lists around 130,000 clones; around 87% were seen once. Of note for this clone: The antigen is undetermined.

The study's findings and limits: Repertoire samples came only from after the peak T cell response. Regions left unmutated in variants are reportedly the target of nearly half of spike-specific TCRs. Clonal diversity was possibly underestimated, and the donors were mostly white British, with more females.

The CDR3 has 15 amino acids. From germline, CDR1 is MDHEN and CDR2 SYDVKM. The trim removed 2 bases at V and 4 bases at J, leaving 7 bases unmatched. This chain joins TRBV28 and TRBJ2-7, with 8 bases lining up with TRBD1. This receptor was obtained from an adult in good health. This specimen consisted of peripheral blood, obtained on day 0 of AZD1222 vaccination. The CDR3 DNA is TGTGCCAGCAGTTTAAGTTACAGGGGGGCATACGAGCAGTACTTC. Amino acids: CASSLSYRGAYEQYF.